This T cell receptor (beta chain) was obtained from a study of shared clonotypes between healthy human individuals. For each subset, genomic DNA was distributed in equal portions over several immunoSEQ plates. TCRdb keeps only in-frame clones here, not all; method: immunoSEQ multiplex PCR. This table holds roughly 1,500,000 clones, approximately 98.5% found once. With 3 bases removed from V and 1 base from J, the gap between germline ends came to 9 bases. Germline V CDR1 and CDR2: SEHNR, FQNEAQ (reference sequence). The CDR3 runs to 14 residues. This TCR derives from a young man in good health. What was sequenced was naive CD4+ T cells sorted from blood. The sample's subset: CD45RA+ positively selected. This chain links TRBV7-9 with TRBJ1-1; a weak D match, TRBD1 (5 bases). Written as DNA, the CDR3 is TGTGCCAGCAGCTTGGACGGGGCGAACACTGAAGCTTTCTTT. Translation gives CASSLDGANTEAFF. The full variable domain, with the rest looked up from reference TRBV7-9 and TRBJ1-1, is DTGVSQNPRHKITKRGQNVTFRCDPISEHNRLYWYRQTLGQGPEFLTYFQNEAQLEKSRLLSDRFSAERPKGSFSTLEIQRTEQGDSAMYLCASSLDGANTEAFFGQGTRLTVV.